The next 20 T cell receptor beta chains were all read from a single sample in a study of blood T cell repertoires in COVID-19. Repertoires were generated with immunoSEQ multiplex PCR, while TCRdb's copy carries only in-frame clones and drops some. The table includes 350,000 to 450,000 clones, approximately 81% detected once. The sample taken for sequencing was peripheral blood. The receptor source for this set is a woman between 18 and 30 years old with acute or convalescent COVID-19.

The chain has TRBV6-5 and TRBJ1-1; 9 positions agree with TRBD1. Germline values: CDR1 MNHEY, CDR2 SVGAGI. J was trimmed by 7 bases and V by 2 bases; bases with no gene match: 5. The CDR3 spans 14 residues. As DNA, the CDR3 is TGTGCCAGCAGTTACCGGGACAGGGAGATTGAAGCTTTCTTT. This encodes CASSYRDREIEAFF.

The chain combines TRBV3-1 (or the pseudogene TRBV3-2) with TRBJ1-4, with D possibly TRBD1 on 5 matching bases. CDR3 length equals 16 residues. The V gene's germline CDR1 is LGHDT and CDR2 YNNKEL (reference sequence). V was cut by 5 bases and J by 3 bases, with 16 bases left in between. The CDR3 here is CASSVRAPGSNEKLFF. CDR3 DNA sequence: TGTGCCAGCAGCGTCAGGGCACCAGGATCTAATGAAAAACTGTTTTTT.

As regards this clone: Other DNA variants within this sample encode the same CDR3. The V and J genes are TRBV6-5 and TRBJ1-4, with 9 bases fitting TRBD1. The CDR3 totals 14 residues. The germline CDR1 and CDR2 sequences are MNHEY and SVGAGI. V dropped 6 bases and J dropped 5; count of bases not matched to a gene: 4. CDR3 amino acids: CASRPTGGNEKLFF. CDR3 nucleotide sequence: TGTGCCAGCAGACCGACAGGGGGAAATGAAAAACTGTTTTTT.

This clone was seen a few times. The chain carries TRBV11-2 and TRBJ1-1; a weak D match, TRBD1 (5 bases). From germline, CDR1 is SGHAT and CDR2 FQNNGV. The CDR3 covers 13 residues. V lost 3 bases to trimming and J lost 5 bases, with 10 bases between them. CDR3 protein: CASSFRAGTEAFF. The CDR3 region has the DNA TGTGCCAGCAGCTTTAGGGCAGGGACTGAAGCTTTCTTT.

J is TRBJ1-6 and V is TRBV30, with no clear D. The V and J ends lost 2 bases and 0 bases respectively, with 5 bases between them. The CDR3 is 14 residues long. Germline lookup yields CDR1 GTSNPN and CDR2 SVGIG (reference sequence). The CDR3 DNA sequence: TGTGCCTGGAGTCCCCGCTCCTATAATTCACCCCTCCACTTT. Residues: CAWSPRSYNSPLHF.

This rearrangement joins TRBV5-5 to TRBJ1-5; TRBD1 is a possible D gene (5 bases). The length of the CDR3 is 16 residues. CDR1 and CDR2 (germline): SGHKS, YYEKEE (reference sequence). The V end was cut by 5 bases, the J end by 9 bases, with 24 bases between. The CDR3: CASSPGWQGFRGPQHF. As DNA, the CDR3 is TGTGCCAGCAGTCCCGGCTGGCAGGGATTTAGGGGGCCCCAGCATTTT.

The rearrangement joins TRBV29-1 to TRBJ2-1; tentative D call: TRBD2 (5 bases). The V gene's germline CDR1 is SQVTM and CDR2 ANQGSEA. The CDR3 totals 15 residues. Trimming removed 0 bases from V and 0 bases from J, with 9 bases in between. The CDR3 is CSVEEAGRSYNEQFF. The CDR3 DNA reads TGCAGCGTTGAAGAGGCGGGCCGCTCCTACAATGAGCAGTTCTTC.

The chain recombines TRBV14 with TRBJ2-3; 9 bases agree with TRBD2. Per the germline V gene, CDR1 is SGHDN and CDR2 is FVKESK. The CDR3 runs 16 residues. The V gene end was trimmed by 2 bases and the J gene end by 3 bases; junction bases not matched to a gene: 6. CDR3: CASSQYSSGGTDTQYF. The CDR3 region has the DNA TGTGCCAGCAGCCAATATAGTAGCGGGGGTACAGATACGCAGTATTTT.

V is TRBV9 and J is TRBJ2-3, with 8 bases identical to TRBD1. The CDR3 length is 15 residues. Germline V gene lookup returns CDR1 SGDLS and CDR2 YYNGEE. V shed 4 bases, J shed 1 base, and the junction held 5 bases outside the gene matches. CDR3 in amino acids: CASSPTGGGTDTQYF. CDR3 bases: TGTGCCAGCAGCCCAACAGGGGGAGGCACAGATACGCAGTATTTT.

This clone was recorded once. The chain recombines TRBV19 with TRBJ1-1; D remains ambiguous. V dropped 5 bases and J dropped 2 bases, with 12 bases sitting between them. Germline CDR1 and CDR2: LNHDA and SQIVND (reference sequence). The CDR3 length is 14 residues. In DNA form, the CDR3 reads TGTGCCAGTAGTTATCCGGAGGTAAACACTGAAGCTTTCTTT. Its protein product is CASSYPEVNTEAFF.

J is TRBJ1-2 and V is TRBV28; weak D call: TRBD1 (6 bases). V lost 6 bases and J lost 4, with 9 bases in between. Germline loops: CDR1 MDHEN, CDR2 SYDVKM. CDR3 length: 12 amino acids. CDR3 residues: CASRDSIYGYTF. In DNA, the CDR3 is TGTGCCAGCAGGGACAGCATCTATGGCTACACCTTC.

This clone was detected a few times. The chain uses TRBV19 and TRBJ2-3; 11 bases line up with TRBD2. This CDR3 has 18 residues. Trimming took 5 bases from V and 4 from J; bases not matched to a gene: 14. Looked up from germline, CDR1 is LNHDA and CDR2 is SQIVND (reference sequence). CDR3 sequence (DNA): TGTGCCAGTAGTCTTTCTCCTCCGACTAGCGGGAATGCAGATACGCAGTATTTT. Translated: CASSLSPPTSGNADTQYF.

The rearrangement joins TRBV7-2 to TRBJ1-6, with a tentative D call TRBD1 (5 bases). Germline-derived CDR1 and CDR2 are SGHTA and FQGNSA. Trimming stripped 1 base from V and 16 bases from J, with 11 bases between. CDR3 length: 12 amino acids. The CDR3, as DNA: TGTGCCAGCAGCTTAGACAGACAGATACTCCACTTT. Translated, it gives CASSLDRQILHF.

This chain connects TRBV19 to TRBJ2-1; 8 nucleotides align to TRBD2. After removal of 5 bases from V and 9 bases from J, the junction contained 3 bases not matched to a gene. The germline gives CDR1 LNHDA, CDR2 SQIVND (reference sequence). This CDR3 comprises 12 residues. CDR3 DNA: TGTGCCAGTAGTGATCGGGGGGGTGAGCAGTTCTTC. The encoded protein is CASSDRGGEQFF.

The chain couples TRBV12-5 to TRBJ2-2, with 9 bases aligning to TRBD1. V lost 6 bases and J lost 10; bases outside the gene matches: 12. The CDR3 runs 15 residues. Germline V gives CDR1 LGHNT, CDR2 FRNRAP. CDR3 DNA: TGTGCTAGTGGCCTAGCCGGGACAGGGTATGCGGAGCTGTTTTTT. Protein sequence: CASGLAGTGYAELFF. The variable domain in full, completed from reference TRBV12-5 and TRBJ2-2, reads DARVTQTPRHKVTEMGQEVTMRCQPILGHNTVFWYRQTMMQGLELLAYFRNRAPLDDSGMPKDRFSAEMPDATLATLKIQPSEPRDSAVYFCASGLAGTGYAELFFGEGSRLTVL.

The V and J genes are TRBV7-3 and TRBJ2-1, with 8 bases aligning to TRBD2. Germline CDR1 SGHTA, CDR2 FQGTGA. The CDR3 covers 16 residues. V gave up 5 bases and J gave up 7 bases; unmatched junction bases: 13. CDR3 amino acids: CASSPRRGGLENEQFF. The CDR3, as DNA: TGTGCCAGCAGCCCTCGACGGGGGGGGCTAGAAAATGAGCAGTTCTTC.

This clone came up once. This sequence joins TRBV4-1 and TRBJ2-7; the match to TRBD2 covers 12 bases. V shed 0 bases and J 5 bases; nucleotides not matched to a gene: 8. The CDR3 is made up of 17 amino acids. The V gene's germline CDR1 is MGHRA and CDR2 YSYEKL. CDR3 in amino acids: CASSQDPTSGRTNEQYF. In nucleotides, the CDR3 is TGCGCCAGCAGCCAAGACCCGACTAGCGGGAGAACCAACGAGCAGTACTTC.

The chain carries TRBV27 and TRBJ1-3; 7 bases fit TRBD1. J was trimmed by 2 bases and V by 2 bases; bases with no gene match: 0. Germline CDR1 MNHEY, CDR2 SMNVEV (reference sequence). This CDR3 region has 14 residues. CDR3 DNA: TGTGCCAGCAGTTTACAGGGGGCTGGAAACACCATATATTTT. As protein: CASSLQGAGNTIYF.

In this sample, this clone turned up once. The CDR3 DNA is TGTGCCAGCAGCCAGCTAGCGGGAGGGATTAGAGCGGAAGATGAGCAGTTCTTC. Its protein is CASSQLAGGIRAEDEQFF. The rearrangement uses TRBV7-8 and TRBJ2-1; the match to TRBD2 covers 12 bases. The CDR3 extends over 18 amino acids. Trimming cost V 5 bases and J 8 bases; bases outside gene matches: 16. Germline V gene lookup returns CDR1 SGHVS and CDR2 FQNEAQ.

V and J are TRBV5-6 and TRBJ2-5, with a possible D match to TRBD1 (6 bases). Trimming took off 1 base at V and 0 bases at J, with 13 bases between the two ends. CDR3 size: 16 residues. Germline V lookup: CDR1 SGHDT, CDR2 YYEEEE. The CDR3 protein is CASSLNQGTHQETQYF. The CDR3 DNA reads as TGTGCCAGCAGCTTGAACCAGGGGACACACCAAGAGACCCAGTACTTC.